This passage covers 10 T cell receptor beta chains from one sample sequenced in a study of blood T cell repertoires in COVID-19. TCRdb's table, derived via immunoSEQ multiplex PCR, lists solely in-frame clones and lacks some. The data show 96,000 or so clones, about four fifths seen once. The sequenced material came from peripheral blood. Source of these receptors: a man older than 75 with COVID-19, enrolled during active disease.

The chain uses TRBV27 and TRBJ1-6; 8 nucleotides line up with TRBD1. Trimming at V came to 6 bases and at J to 0 bases, leaving 1 base not matched to a gene. This CDR3 region has 15 residues. Germline CDR1 and CDR2: MNHEY and SMNVEV (reference sequence). DNA of the CDR3: TGTGCCAGCAGCCAGGGGGCCTCCTATAATTCACCCCTCCACTTT. This sequence encodes CASSQGASYNSPLHF.

This clone appeared a few times. Written as DNA, the CDR3 is TGTGCCAGCAGCGCGACCACAGGGGGCTTTGGGGATACGCAGTATTTT. Amino acids: CASSATTGGFGDTQYF. This sequence joins TRBV9 and TRBJ2-3; 9 bases line up with TRBD1. The junction had 11 bases not matched to a gene; V was cut back by 3 bases and J by 6 bases. This CDR3 is built from 16 residues. From germline, CDR1 is SGDLS and CDR2 YYNGEE. Full variable domain (remainder filled in from reference TRBV9 and TRBJ2-3): DSGVTQTPKHLITATGQRVTLRCSPRSGDLSVYWYQQSLDQGLQFLIQYYNGEERAKGNILERFSAQQFPDLHSELNLSSLELGDSALYFCASSATTGGFGDTQYFGPGTRLTVL.

This sequence joins TRBV7-2 and TRBJ2-5, with TRBD2 identical over 8 bases. Trimming at V came to 5 bases and at J to 4 bases, leaving 18 bases not matched to a gene. Germline CDR1 SGHTA, CDR2 FQGNSA. This CDR3 region has 18 residues. DNA for the CDR3: TGTGCCAGCAGCCCACGGTCAACCGGAGCGGGAGCCTCAGAGACCCAGTACTTC. As protein: CASSPRSTGAGASETQYF.

V gene TRBV5-1 combines with J gene TRBJ1-1; unclear D gene. Per the germline V gene, CDR1 is SGHRS and CDR2 is YFSETQ. The length of the CDR3 is 14 residues. Trimming removed 3 bases at V and 3 bases at J, with 12 bases between. The CDR3 region has the DNA TGCGCCAGCAGCTCGGAAGAGGGTCACACTGAAGCTTTCTTT. It encodes CASSSEEGHTEAFF.

V is TRBV28 and J is TRBJ1-2, with unresolved D. CDR3 length: 13 residues. From germline, CDR1 is MDHEN and CDR2 SYDVKM. The V gene lost 5 bases and the J gene lost 6 bases, with 13 bases spanning the gap. CDR3 sequence: CASSLRRWNGYTF. The CDR3 coding sequence is TGTGCCAGCAGTCTCCGCAGGTGGAATGGCTACACCTTC.

This chain joins TRBV30 and TRBJ2-5; 7 bases line up with TRBD2. V trimming: 0 bases; J trimming: 5 bases; junction bases outside the gene matches: 0. CDR1 GTSNPN and CDR2 SVGIG come from the germline V gene (reference sequence). CDR3 length equals 12 residues. CDR3 amino acids: CAWSVGGETQYF. The CDR3 DNA is TGTGCCTGGAGTGTCGGGGGGGAGACCCAGTACTTC.

The count of this clone is one. This chain joins TRBV30 and TRBJ1-3; 9 bases align to TRBD1. Looked up from germline, CDR1 is GTSNPN and CDR2 is SVGIG (reference sequence). This CDR3 has 14 residues. The V segment lost 3 bases and the J segment 4 bases; nucleotides outside the gene matches: 4. The CDR3 DNA reads TGTGCCTGGAGCACGACAGGGGGGGGAAACACCATATATTTT. This codes for CAWSTTGGGNTIYF.

This sequence joins TRBV3-1 (or the pseudogene TRBV3-2) and TRBJ2-1; the D gene is possibly TRBD1 (5 bases). The CDR3 has 17 amino acids. Germline V CDR1 and CDR2: LGHDT, YNNKEL (reference sequence). V gave up 1 base and J gave up 6 bases, with 19 bases separating them. In nucleotides, the CDR3 is TGTGCCAGCAGCCAAGTTGCAGGGCTACCCTTGGGCAATGAGCAGTTCTTC. It codes for CASSQVAGLPLGNEQFF.

The chain uses TRBV28 and TRBJ1-3, with 8 bases matching TRBD1. Germline CDR1 MDHEN, CDR2 SYDVKM. V dropped 5 bases and J dropped 3; count of bases not matched to a gene: 3. CDR3 length: 14 amino acids. The CDR3 spells CASSPDRDGNTIYF. The CDR3 DNA reads as TGTGCCAGCAGTCCGGACAGGGATGGAAACACCATATATTTT.

The chain employs TRBV29-1 and TRBJ2-7; 14 nucleotides agree with TRBD2. The ends lost 4 bases at V and 7 bases at J; junction bases unmatched: 3. CDR1 and CDR2 from the germline V gene are SQVTM and ANQGSEA. The CDR3 has 13 amino acids. For the CDR3, the DNA is TGCAGCGTTGGGACTAGCGGGAGGTGGGAGCAGTACTTC. This codes for CSVGTSGRWEQYF.